A single sample is the source of the 32 T cell receptor beta chains below, sequenced in a study of OX40 agonist ivuxolimab in advanced cancers. The method was immunoSEQ multiplex PCR; TCRdb's version includes in-frame clones alone and lacks a portion of them. The sample contains about 90,000 clones, around 83% of which appear only once. Sequencing used CD4+ or CD8+ T cells sorted from blood, obtained in a trial of the OX40 agonist ivuxolimab. The receptors originated from an adult with an advanced solid tumor such as melanoma, head and neck, liver or kidney cancer.

The V and J genes are TRBV6-1 and TRBJ1-4; D ambiguous. The length of the CDR3 is 14 residues. V was pared by 2 bases and J by 3 bases, with 7 bases between. CDR1 is MNHNS and CDR2 is SASEGT in the germline V gene. The CDR3 reads CASSEWSPNEKLFF. DNA for the CDR3: TGTGCCAGCAGTGAATGGAGTCCTAATGAAAAACTGTTTTTT.

With regard to this clone: An end of the junction does not agree with germline; a read error may underlie this. The CDR3 DNA is TGTGCCAGCAGTGGCGGACTAGCGGGAGGTTACGAGCAGTGCTTC. This encodes CASSGGLAGGYEQCF. The genes are TRBV2 and TRBJ2-7; 14 nucleotides align to TRBD2. The germline CDR1 and CDR2 sequences are SNHLY and FYNNEI. The CDR3 is 15 amino acids.

The rearrangement links TRBV5-1 to TRBJ1-2; weak D call: TRBD1 (6 bases). V was shortened by 2 bases and J by 8 bases, with 10 bases between the two germline ends. The CDR3 extends over 12 amino acids. Germline V gene sequence: CDR1 SGHRS, CDR2 YFSETQ. CDR3 sequence reads: CASSLGQSGYTF. The CDR3 bases are TGCGCCAGCAGCTTAGGACAGAGCGGCTACACCTTC.

This clone was observed a handful of times. CDR3 sequence: CASSLHGTEAFF. DNA for the CDR3: TGTGCCAGCAGTTTGCATGGCACTGAAGCTTTCTTT. The chain couples TRBV28 to TRBJ1-1; D not resolved. With 3 bases removed from V and 4 bases from J, the gap between germline ends came to 6 bases. Germline V gene lookup returns CDR1 MDHEN and CDR2 SYDVKM. The CDR3 is 12 amino acids.

The chain has TRBV5-1 and TRBJ2-7, with D possibly TRBD1 on 5 matching bases. Germline loops: CDR1 SGHRS, CDR2 YFSETQ. The ends were cut back, 0 bases at V and 6 bases at J, with 16 bases in the middle. The CDR3 runs 15 residues. In DNA, the CDR3 is TGCGCCAGCAGCTTGGGAGGTGGGGCAATGGGCGAGCAGTACTTC. Its protein is CASSLGGGAMGEQYF.

This clone came up once. The V and J genes are TRBV5-1 and TRBJ1-5, with a weak D call TRBD1 (5 bases). This CDR3 has 15 residues. V was shortened by 1 base and J by 5 bases, with 13 bases between the two germline ends. Per the germline V gene, CDR1 is SGHRS and CDR2 is YFSETQ. The CDR3 DNA reads as TGCGCCAGCAGCTTGCTACCGGGGGACCATCAGCCCCAGCATTTT. It translates to CASSLLPGDHQPQHF. Full variable domain (missing parts from reference TRBV5-1 and TRBJ1-5): KAGVTQTPRYLIKTRGQQVTLSCSPISGHRSVSWYQQTPGQGLQFLFEYFSETQRNKGNFPGRFSGRQFSNSRSEMNVSTLELGDSALYLCASSLLPGDHQPQHFGDGTRLSIL.

This clone appeared a few times. Germline is not matched at one junction end, which may reflect a read error. The V and J genes are TRBV7-7 and TRBJ2-1; 7 nucleotides match TRBD1. CDR3 length: 12 amino acids. Germline CDR1 reads SSHAT; CDR2 reads FNYEAQ (reference sequence). This CDR3 reads CASSPQGSEQFF. Written as DNA, the CDR3 is TGTGCTAGCAGCCCACAGGGGAGTGAGCAGTTCTTC.

This chain links TRBV2 with TRBJ2-3; D gene unclear. CDR3 length equals 12 residues. Germline CDR1 SNHLY, CDR2 FYNNEI. Deletions cut 4 bases from V and 6 bases from J, with 8 bases between. CDR3: CASSGVLDTQYF. The DNA of the CDR3 is TGTGCCAGCAGTGGGGTGTTGGATACGCAGTATTTT.

This chain links TRBV7-2 with TRBJ2-7; either TRBD1 or TRBD2 may supply D (5 bases each). Trimming removed 3 bases from V and 7 bases from J, with 19 bases in between. This CDR3 has 15 amino acids. CDR1 is SGHTA and CDR2 is FQGNSA in the germline V gene. The CDR3 reads CASSLWGGRPTEQYF. CDR3 coding DNA: TGTGCCAGCAGCTTGTGGGGCGGGCGACCTACGGAGCAGTACTTC. Supplemented by reference TRBV7-2 and TRBJ2-7, the full variable domain reads GAGVSQSPSNKVTEKGKDVELRCDPISGHTALYWYRQSLGQGLEFLIYFQGNSAPDKSGLPSDRFSAERTGGSVSTLTIQRTQQEDSAVYLCASSLWGGRPTEQYFGPGTRLTVT.

This rearrangement joins TRBV7-2 to TRBJ2-3, with 9 bases identical to TRBD2. The CDR3 spans 16 residues. CDR1 is SGHTA and CDR2 is FQGNSA in the germline V gene. V lost 1 base, J lost 2 bases, and 4 bases stayed unmatched. The DNA of the CDR3 is TGTGCCAGCAGCTTAGTCGGGACTAGCCCCACAGATACGCAGTATTTT. Amino acids: CASSLVGTSPTDTQYF.

This chain joins TRBV11-2 and TRBJ2-1; D possibly corresponds to TRBD2 (5 bases). The V gene lost 1 base and the J gene lost 2 bases, with 15 bases spanning the gap. The CDR3 runs to 17 residues. In germline, CDR1 is SGHAT, CDR2 FQNNGV. CDR3 sequence (DNA): TGTGCCAGCAGCTTAGGCCGGGGTTTAGGGACCTACAATGAGCAGTTCTTC. It codes for CASSLGRGLGTYNEQFF.

This chain links TRBV5-5 with TRBJ1-4; TRBD1 matches at 7 bases. Germline CDR1 SGHKS, CDR2 YYEKEE (reference sequence). The CDR3 contains 18 residues. Unmatched junction bases numbered 21, after V lost 5 bases and J lost 8 bases. CDR3 DNA: TGTGCCAGCAGACCCCTAGGGGGCCAAGGATCCGGGGACGAAAAACTGTTTTTT. Its protein is CASRPLGGQGSGDEKLFF. The full variable domain, completed using reference TRBV5-5 and TRBJ1-4, is DAGVTQSPTHLIKTRGQQVTLRCSPISGHKSVSWYQQVLGQGPQFIFQYYEKEERGRGNFPDRFSARQFPNYSSELNVNALLLGDSALYLCASRPLGGQGSGDEKLFFGSGTQLSVL.

The rearrangement joins TRBV28 to TRBJ2-7; 11 nucleotides agree with TRBD1. Germline V gene data show CDR1 as MDHEN and CDR2 as SYDVKM. The V and J ends lost 6 bases and 4 bases, in that order; junction bases with no gene match: 11. The CDR3 totals 16 residues. For the CDR3, the DNA is TGTGCCAGCAGACGACCTGGACAGGGGGCTAGTTACGAGCAGTACTTC. It encodes CASRRPGQGASYEQYF.

The rearrangement joins TRBV10-3 to TRBJ1-2; D may be TRBD1 (5 bases). Germline CDR1 is ENHRY and CDR2 is SYGVKD. Trimming pared 11 bases from V and 2 bases from J, leaving 12 bases between. CDR3 length: 12 amino acids. CDR3 amino acids: CAAQGTNYGYTF. CDR3 coding DNA: TGTGCCGCCCAGGGCACCAACTATGGCTACACCTTC.

The chain uses TRBV7-9 and TRBJ2-1; TRBD1 aligns across 9 bases. The junction had 8 bases not matched to a gene; V was cut back by 3 bases and J by 5 bases. Per germline, CDR1 SEHNR and CDR2 FQNEAQ (reference sequence). The CDR3 runs 16 residues. The CDR3 spells CASSFPPGQGNNEQFF. CDR3 in DNA: TGTGCCAGCAGCTTCCCGCCGGGACAGGGAAACAATGAGCAGTTCTTC. The full variable domain, its missing parts supplied by reference TRBV7-9 and TRBJ2-1, is DTGVSQNPRHKITKRGQNVTFRCDPISEHNRLYWYRQTLGQGPEFLTYFQNEAQLEKSRLLSDRFSAERPKGSFSTLEIQRTEQGDSAMYLCASSFPPGQGNNEQFFGPGTRLTVL.

The chain combines TRBV7-3 with TRBJ2-1; maybe TRBD1 (5 bases). This CDR3 has 11 amino acids. CDR1 is SGHTA and CDR2 is FQGTGA in the germline V gene. The germline V and J ends were trimmed by 5 bases and 9 bases, with 8 bases remaining between them. The CDR3 loop reads CASSAQGEQFF. DNA for the CDR3: TGTGCCAGCAGCGCCCAGGGTGAGCAGTTCTTC.

The gene calls are TRBV19 and TRBJ1-6; no reliable D call. V gave up 4 bases and J gave up 2 bases, with 9 bases separating them. The CDR3 is 15 residues long. CDR1 LNHDA and CDR2 SQIVND come from the germline V gene (reference sequence). This chain's CDR3 is CASSSGTAYNSPLHF. The CDR3, as DNA: TGTGCCAGTAGTAGCGGCACAGCCTATAATTCACCCCTCCACTTT.

The chain couples TRBV11-2 to TRBJ2-5; no reliable D call. V was pared by 1 base and J by 5 bases, with 20 bases between. This CDR3 is built from 17 residues. Germline V gene data show CDR1 as SGHAT and CDR2 as FQNNGV. CDR3 DNA: TGTGCCAGCAGCTTAGGGGCCGGGTCCCTCCTACAGGAGACCCAGTACTTC. It specifies CASSLGAGSLLQETQYF.

The rearrangement links TRBV9 to TRBJ1-3; D gene uncertain. CDR1 is SGDLS and CDR2 is YYNGEE in the germline V gene. V was shortened by 0 bases and J by 2 bases, with 3 bases between the two germline ends. This CDR3 has 13 amino acids. The CDR3 DNA follows: TGTGCCAGCAGCGTAGGTCCTGGAAACACCATATATTTT. Translating it yields CASSVGPGNTIYF. The whole variable domain, remainder taken from reference TRBV9 and TRBJ1-3, is DSGVTQTPKHLITATGQRVTLRCSPRSGDLSVYWYQQSLDQGLQFLIQYYNGEERAKGNILERFSAQQFPDLHSELNLSSLELGDSALYFCASSVGPGNTIYFGEGSWLTVV.

This clone is a singleton in its sample. The chain joins TRBV28 to TRBJ1-1; unclear D gene. This CDR3 comprises 14 residues. Deletions cut 5 bases from V and 5 bases from J, with 15 bases between. Germline V gene sequence: CDR1 MDHEN, CDR2 SYDVKM. The CDR3 loop reads CASSRAGWATEAFF. DNA for the CDR3: TGTGCCAGCAGTCGGGCTGGGTGGGCGACTGAAGCTTTCTTT. The complete variable domain, with remaining parts taken from reference TRBV28 and TRBJ1-1, reads DVKVTQSSRYLVKRTGEKVFLECVQDMDHENMFWYRQDPGLGLRLIYFSYDVKMKEKGDIPEGYSVSREKKERFSLILESASTNQTSMYLCASSRAGWATEAFFGQGTRLTVV.

This sequence joins TRBV5-1 and TRBJ2-2; D ambiguous. CDR1 is SGHRS and CDR2 is YFSETQ in the germline V gene. The CDR3 runs 14 residues. Trimming left V 4 bases short and J 4 bases short, with 11 bases between. The CDR3 reads CASSQQVATGELFF. CDR3 bases: TGCGCCAGCAGCCAACAAGTAGCCACCGGGGAGCTGTTTTTT.

The DNA for the CDR3 is TGCAGTGTCAAACCAGGGGAGGAGCAGTACTTC. This gives the protein CSVKPGEEQYF. The gene calls are TRBV20-1 and TRBJ2-7, with TRBD1 as a possible D gene (6 bases). The CDR3 is 11 amino acids. V shed 7 bases and J shed 7 bases, with 14 bases lying between them. CDR1 DFQATT and CDR2 SNEGSKA come from the germline V gene (reference sequence).

The V and J genes are TRBV5-4 and TRBJ1-3, with 10 bases aligning to TRBD1. The CDR3 runs to 15 residues. Germline V CDR1 and CDR2: SGHNT, YYREEE (reference sequence). Unmatched junction bases numbered 3, after V lost 2 bases and J lost 4 bases. CDR3 residues: CASSFDRGLGNTIYF. The CDR3 DNA reads as TGTGCCAGCAGCTTTGACAGGGGGCTAGGAAACACCATATATTTT.

The chain couples TRBV4-1 to TRBJ2-5, with 8 bases aligning to TRBD2. V lost 1 base, J lost 2 bases, and 6 bases stayed unmatched. CDR1 MGHRA and CDR2 YSYEKL come from the germline V gene. The CDR3 sequence is 16 residues long. CDR3 region: CASSQGAGGLQETQYF. Here the CDR3 DNA reads TGCGCCAGCAGCCAAGGGGCGGGGGGCTTACAAGAGACCCAGTACTTC.

This chain links TRBV27 with TRBJ2-1; the D gene is possibly TRBD2 (5 bases). Germline values: CDR1 MNHEY, CDR2 SMNVEV (reference sequence). The CDR3 has 15 amino acids. Trimming left V 5 bases short and J 7 bases short, with 18 bases between. CDR3 DNA sequence: TGTGCCAGCAGTCTTTTTGGGAGTTATGCTAATGAGCAGTTCTTC. Translating gives CASSLFGSYANEQFF.

In the case of this clone: This sample includes further DNA sequences coding for the same CDR3. The J gene is TRBJ1-2, the V gene TRBV4-1; 9 nucleotides line up with TRBD1. Germline CDR1 and CDR2: MGHRA and YSYEKL. CDR3 size: 16 residues. V lost 0 bases, J lost 7 bases, and 9 bases stayed unmatched. The CDR3 is CASSQDPGGTGLGYTF. In DNA form, the CDR3 reads TGCGCCAGCAGCCAAGATCCCGGTGGGACAGGGCTTGGCTACACCTTC.

The chain employs TRBV27 and TRBJ1-1; the match to TRBD1 covers 8 bases. The CDR3 has 16 amino acids. V shed 0 bases and J 5 bases; nucleotides not matched to a gene: 8. The germline V gene has CDR1 MNHEY and CDR2 SMNVEV (reference sequence). The CDR3 DNA sequence: TGTGCCAGCAGTTTATCGGGGGCAGGGGGCAGGACTGAAGCTTTCTTT. This gives the protein CASSLSGAGGRTEAFF.

The rearrangement uses TRBV10-3 and TRBJ1-5; D not certain. The ends were cut back, 2 bases at V and 0 bases at J, with 14 bases in the middle. The CDR3 covers 17 residues. CDR1 and CDR2 (germline): ENHRY, SYGVKD. CDR3 amino acids: CAISEKGDTYSNQPQHF. Here the CDR3 DNA reads TGTGCCATCAGTGAGAAAGGAGACACTTATAGCAATCAGCCCCAGCATTTT.

This chain links TRBV11-2 with TRBJ2-7; D not certain. Germline assignment: CDR1 SGHAT and CDR2 FQNNGV. The CDR3 totals 13 residues. The V end lost 1 base, the J end lost 3 bases, and 7 bases lay between the germline ends. This chain's CDR3 is CASSLAGVYEQYF. The DNA of the CDR3 is TGTGCCAGCAGCTTAGCTGGGGTCTACGAGCAGTACTTC.

V gene TRBV12-5 combines with J gene TRBJ1-5, with 8 bases aligning to TRBD1. Germline CDR1 is LGHNT and CDR2 is FRNRAP. CDR3 length: 13 amino acids. The junction had 4 bases not matched to a gene; V was cut back by 5 bases and J by 7 bases. CDR3 DNA sequence: TGTGCTAGTGGTGGACAGGGCTTCCAGCCCCAGCATTTT. Amino acids: CASGGQGFQPQHF.

V gene TRBV18 combines with J gene TRBJ1-2; no definite D call. CDR1 is KGHSH and CDR2 is LQKENI in the germline V gene. Trimming removed 3 bases from V and 9 bases from J, with 14 bases in between. The CDR3 totals 13 residues. In DNA, the CDR3 is TGTGCCAGCTCACCCGGGGTCACAGAGAGCTACACCTTC. It encodes CASSPGVTESYTF.

In its sample, this clone was seen a few times. V and J are TRBV11-2 and TRBJ2-1; D might be TRBD1 (5 bases). In germline, CDR1 is SGHAT, CDR2 FQNNGV. This CDR3 has 18 amino acids. V lost 2 bases and J lost 4, with 21 bases in between. The CDR3 loop reads CASSLFSLTARTYNEQFF. CDR3 sequence (DNA): TGTGCCAGCAGCTTATTCTCTCTGACAGCACGAACATACAATGAGCAGTTCTTC.